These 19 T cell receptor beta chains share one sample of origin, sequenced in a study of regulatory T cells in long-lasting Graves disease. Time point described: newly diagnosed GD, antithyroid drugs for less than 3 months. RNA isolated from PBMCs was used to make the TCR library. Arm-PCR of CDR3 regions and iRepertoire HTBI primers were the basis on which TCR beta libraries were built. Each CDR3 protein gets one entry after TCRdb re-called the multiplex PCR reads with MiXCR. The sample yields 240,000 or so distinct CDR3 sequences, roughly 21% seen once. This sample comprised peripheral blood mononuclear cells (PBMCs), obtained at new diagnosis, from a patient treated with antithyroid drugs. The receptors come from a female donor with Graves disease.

The CDR3 here is CASSLDGPGDTEAFF. CDR3 bases: TGTGCCAGCAGCTTAGATGGTCCCGGGGACACTGAAGCTTTCTTT. This chain connects TRBV13 to TRBJ1-1; D is uncertain. Germline CDR1 and CDR2: PRHDT and FYEKMQ (reference sequence). CDR3 length: 15 residues. V shed 1 base and J shed 3 bases, with 12 bases lying between them.

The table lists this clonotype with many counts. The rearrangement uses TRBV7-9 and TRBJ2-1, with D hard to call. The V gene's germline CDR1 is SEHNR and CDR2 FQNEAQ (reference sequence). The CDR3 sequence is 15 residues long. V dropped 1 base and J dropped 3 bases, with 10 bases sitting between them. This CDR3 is CASSLDLGFYNEQFF. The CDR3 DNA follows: TGTGCCAGCAGCTTAGATTTGGGTTTCTACAATGAGCAGTTCTTC.

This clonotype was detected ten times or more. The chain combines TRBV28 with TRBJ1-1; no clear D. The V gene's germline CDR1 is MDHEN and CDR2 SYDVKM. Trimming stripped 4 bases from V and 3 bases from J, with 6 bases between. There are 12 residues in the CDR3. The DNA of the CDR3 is TGTGCCAGCAGTTCTACCTACACTGAAGCTTTCTTT. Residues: CASSSTYTEAFF.

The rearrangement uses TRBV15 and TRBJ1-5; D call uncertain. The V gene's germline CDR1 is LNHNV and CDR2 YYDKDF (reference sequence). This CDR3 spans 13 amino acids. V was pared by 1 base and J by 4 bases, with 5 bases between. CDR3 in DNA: TGTGCCACCAGCAGAGTTTTAAATCAGCCCCAGCATTTT. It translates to CATSRVLNQPQHF.

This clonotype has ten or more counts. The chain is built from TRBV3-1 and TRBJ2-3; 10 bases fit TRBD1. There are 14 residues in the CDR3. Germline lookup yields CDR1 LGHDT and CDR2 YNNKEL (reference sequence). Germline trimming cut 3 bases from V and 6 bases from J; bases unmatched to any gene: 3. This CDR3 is CASSHRDRGDTQYF. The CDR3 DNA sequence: TGTGCCAGCAGCCATCGGGACAGGGGTGATACGCAGTATTTT.

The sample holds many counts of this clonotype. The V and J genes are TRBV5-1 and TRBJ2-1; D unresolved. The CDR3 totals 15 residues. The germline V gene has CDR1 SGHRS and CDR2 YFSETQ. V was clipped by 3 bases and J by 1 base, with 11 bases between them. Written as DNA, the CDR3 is TGCGCCAGCAGCTCCCAGGCCGGGTCCTACAATGAGCAGTTCTTC. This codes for CASSSQAGSYNEQFF.

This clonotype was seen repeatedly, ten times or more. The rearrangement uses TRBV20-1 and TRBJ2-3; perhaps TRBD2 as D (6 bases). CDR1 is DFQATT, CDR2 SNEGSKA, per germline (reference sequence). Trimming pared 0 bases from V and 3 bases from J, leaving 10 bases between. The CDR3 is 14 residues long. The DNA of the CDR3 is TGCAGTGCTAGAGATGTCCGGGGGACAGATACGCAGTATTTT. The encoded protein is CSARDVRGTDTQYF.

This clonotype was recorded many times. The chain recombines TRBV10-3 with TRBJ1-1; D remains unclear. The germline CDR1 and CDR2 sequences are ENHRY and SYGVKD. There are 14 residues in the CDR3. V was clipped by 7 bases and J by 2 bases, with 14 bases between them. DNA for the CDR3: TGTGCCATCACTAGAGACCTCCGCAACACTGAAGCTTTCTTT. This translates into CAITRDLRNTEAFF.

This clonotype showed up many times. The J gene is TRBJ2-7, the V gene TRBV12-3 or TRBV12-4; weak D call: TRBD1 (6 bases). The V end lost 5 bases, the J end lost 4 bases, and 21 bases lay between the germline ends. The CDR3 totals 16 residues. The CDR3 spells CASSTRRTEDIYEQYF. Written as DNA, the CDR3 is TGTGCCAGCAGTACCCGCCGGACAGAAGATATTTACGAGCAGTACTTC.

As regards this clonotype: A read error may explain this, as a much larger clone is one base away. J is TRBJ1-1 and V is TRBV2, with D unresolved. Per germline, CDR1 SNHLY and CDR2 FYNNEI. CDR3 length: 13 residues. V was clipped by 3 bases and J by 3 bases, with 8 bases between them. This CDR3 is CASSDPRYTEAFF. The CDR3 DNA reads TGTGCCAGCAGTGACCCCCGTTACACTGAAGCTTTCTTT. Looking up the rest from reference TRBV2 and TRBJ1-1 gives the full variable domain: EPEVTQTPSHQVTQMGQEVILRCVPISNHLYFYWYRQILGQKVEFLVSFYNNEISEKSEIFDDQFSVERPDGSNFTLKIRSTKLEDSAMYFCASSDPRYTEAFFGQGTRLTVV.

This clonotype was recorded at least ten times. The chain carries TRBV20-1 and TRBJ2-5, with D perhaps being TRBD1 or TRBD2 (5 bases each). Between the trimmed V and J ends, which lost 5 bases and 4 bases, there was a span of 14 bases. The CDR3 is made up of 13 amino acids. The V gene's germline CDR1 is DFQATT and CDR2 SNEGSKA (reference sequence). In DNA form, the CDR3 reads TGCAGTGCTGACAGAGGGATAAGAGAGACCCAGTACTTC. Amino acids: CSADRGIRETQYF.

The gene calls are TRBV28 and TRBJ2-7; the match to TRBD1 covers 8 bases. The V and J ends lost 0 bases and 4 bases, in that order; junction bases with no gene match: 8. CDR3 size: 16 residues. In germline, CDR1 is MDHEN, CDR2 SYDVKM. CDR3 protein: CASSLWGSGGGYEQYF. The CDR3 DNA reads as TGTGCCAGCAGTTTATGGGGTTCAGGGGGCGGGTACGAGCAGTACTTC. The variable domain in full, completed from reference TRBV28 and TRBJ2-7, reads DVKVTQSSRYLVKRTGEKVFLECVQDMDHENMFWYRQDPGLGLRLIYFSYDVKMKEKGDIPEGYSVSREKKERFSLILESASTNQTSMYLCASSLWGSGGGYEQYFGPGTRLTVT.

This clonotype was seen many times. In nucleotides, the CDR3 is TGCGCCAGCAGCTTGTTTTCTAGCGGGGGTCTTGGACAGTTCTTC. Its translation is CASSLFSSGGLGQFF. The genes are TRBV5-1 and TRBJ2-1; 10 nucleotides line up with TRBD2. Germline values: CDR1 SGHRS, CDR2 YFSETQ. CDR3 length: 15 residues. The V gene end was trimmed by 1 base and the J gene end by 13 bases; junction bases not matched to a gene: 11.

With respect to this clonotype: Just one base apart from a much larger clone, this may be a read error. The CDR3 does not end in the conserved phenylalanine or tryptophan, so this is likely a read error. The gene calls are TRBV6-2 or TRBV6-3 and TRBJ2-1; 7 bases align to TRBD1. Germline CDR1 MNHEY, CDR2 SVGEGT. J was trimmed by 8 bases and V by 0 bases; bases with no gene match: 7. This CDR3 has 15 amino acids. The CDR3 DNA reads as TGTGCCAGCAGTTACTCGGTAGGGACAGTAGATGAGCAGTTCCTC. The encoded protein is CASSYSVGTVDEQFL.

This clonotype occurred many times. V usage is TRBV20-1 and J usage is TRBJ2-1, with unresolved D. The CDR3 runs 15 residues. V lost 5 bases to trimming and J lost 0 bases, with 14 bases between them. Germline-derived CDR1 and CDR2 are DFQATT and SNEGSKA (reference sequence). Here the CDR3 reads CSADRDSSSYNEQFF. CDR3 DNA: TGCAGTGCTGACCGCGACTCTTCCTCCTACAATGAGCAGTTCTTC.

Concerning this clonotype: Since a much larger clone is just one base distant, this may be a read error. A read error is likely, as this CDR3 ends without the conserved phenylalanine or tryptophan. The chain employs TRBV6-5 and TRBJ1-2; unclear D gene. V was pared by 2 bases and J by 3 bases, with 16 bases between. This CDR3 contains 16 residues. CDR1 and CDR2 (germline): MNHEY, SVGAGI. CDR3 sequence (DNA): TGTGCCAGCAGTTACACCTTAATAGACACCGACTATGGCTACACCTCC. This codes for CASSYTLIDTDYGYTS.

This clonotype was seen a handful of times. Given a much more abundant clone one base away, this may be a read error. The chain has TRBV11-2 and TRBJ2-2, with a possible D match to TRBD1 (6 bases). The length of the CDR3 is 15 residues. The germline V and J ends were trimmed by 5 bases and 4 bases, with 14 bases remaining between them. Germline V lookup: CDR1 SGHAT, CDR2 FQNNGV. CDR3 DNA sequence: TGTGCCAGCAGCGAAGGGGACATCAGCACCGGGGAGCTGTTTTTT. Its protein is CASSEGDISTGELFF.

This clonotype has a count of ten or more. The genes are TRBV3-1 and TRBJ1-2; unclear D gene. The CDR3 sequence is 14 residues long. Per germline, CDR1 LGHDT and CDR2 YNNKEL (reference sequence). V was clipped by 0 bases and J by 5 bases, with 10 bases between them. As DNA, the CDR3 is TGTGCCAGCAGCCAAGATAACAAGGCTTATGGCTACACCTTC. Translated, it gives CASSQDNKAYGYTF.

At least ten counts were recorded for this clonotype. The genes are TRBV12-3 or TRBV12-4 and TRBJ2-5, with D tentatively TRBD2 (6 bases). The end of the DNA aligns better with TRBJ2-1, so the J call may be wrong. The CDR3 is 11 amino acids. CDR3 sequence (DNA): TGTGCCAGCAGTTGGCGGGGTGAGCAGTTCTTC. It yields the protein CASSWRGEQFF.